The clone carrying this T cell receptor (beta chain) came up once. Losses at the gene ends were 7 bases for V and 6 bases for J; bases not matched to a gene: 21. The CDR3 covers 17 residues. Germline loops: CDR1 MGHRA, CDR2 YSYEKL. The entry originates in a study of blood T cell repertoires in COVID-19. The method was immunoSEQ multiplex PCR; TCRdb's version includes in-frame clones alone and lacks a portion of them. The data contain approximately 500,000 clones, around 90% of them singletons. The source material was peripheral blood. This receptor was identified in a woman in her forties or fifties with COVID-19, enrolled during active disease. The rearrangement uses TRBV4-1 and TRBJ2-7, with 7 bases aligning to TRBD1. The CDR3 nucleotides are TGCGCCAGCACCAAGGCCGCACTACGACAGGGTCTAAGCGAGCAGTACTTC. Encoded protein: CASTKAALRQGLSEQYF.